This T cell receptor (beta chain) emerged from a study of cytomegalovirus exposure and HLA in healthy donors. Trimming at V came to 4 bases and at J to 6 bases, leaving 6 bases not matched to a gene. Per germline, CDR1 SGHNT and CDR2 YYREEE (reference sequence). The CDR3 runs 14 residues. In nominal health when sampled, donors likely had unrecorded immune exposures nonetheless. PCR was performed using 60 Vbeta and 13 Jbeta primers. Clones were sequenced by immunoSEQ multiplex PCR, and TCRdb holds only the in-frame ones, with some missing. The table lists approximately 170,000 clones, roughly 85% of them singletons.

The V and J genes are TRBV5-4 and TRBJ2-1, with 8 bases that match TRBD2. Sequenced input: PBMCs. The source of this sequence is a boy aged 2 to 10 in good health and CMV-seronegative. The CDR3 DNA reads TGTGCCAGCAGCAGTAGCGGGAATTCCAATGAGCAGTTCTTC. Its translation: CASSSSGNSNEQFF.